This TCR beta chain stems from a study of cytomegalovirus exposure and HLA in healthy donors. Findings of the study overall: In a later analysis, first-cohort TCR clusters were found to tend to co-occur in the 120 or so validation repertoires. The study designated about 160 TCR beta chains cytomegalovirus-associated.

For this clone: What it binds is unknown.

The table came from immunoSEQ multiplex PCR; TCRdb's copy has only in-frame clones and leaves some out. The table lists fewer than 120,000 clones, roughly 90% of them singletons. The CDR3 extends over 14 amino acids. Germline V gene lookup returns CDR1 MNHEY and CDR2 SVGAGI. Trimming cost V 5 bases and J 7 bases; bases outside gene matches: 5. J is TRBJ2-1 and V is TRBV6-5; 10 bases are shared with TRBD1. The receptor comes from a woman younger than 30 in good health and CMV-seronegative. Material for sequencing was PBMCs. DNA of the CDR3: TGTGCCAGCAGTCCCCGGGACAGGGGAAATGAGCAGTTCTTC. Amino acids: CASSPRDRGNEQFF.